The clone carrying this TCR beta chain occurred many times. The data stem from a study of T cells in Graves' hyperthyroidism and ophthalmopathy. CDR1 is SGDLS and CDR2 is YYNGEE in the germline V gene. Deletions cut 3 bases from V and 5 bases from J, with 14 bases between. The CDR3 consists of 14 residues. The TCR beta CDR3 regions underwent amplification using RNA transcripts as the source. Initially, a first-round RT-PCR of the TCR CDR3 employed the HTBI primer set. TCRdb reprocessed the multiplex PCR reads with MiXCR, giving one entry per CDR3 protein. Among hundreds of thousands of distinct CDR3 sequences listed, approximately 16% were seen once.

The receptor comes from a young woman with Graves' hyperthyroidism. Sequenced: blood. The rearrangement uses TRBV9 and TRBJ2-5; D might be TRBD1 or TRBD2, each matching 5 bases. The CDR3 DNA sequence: TGTGCCAGCAGCGAGGGACCCTTGGGCGAGACCCAGTACTTC. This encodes CASSEGPLGETQYF. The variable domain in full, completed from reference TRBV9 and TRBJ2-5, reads DSGVTQTPKHLITATGQRVTLRCSPRSGDLSVYWYQQSLDQGLQFLIQYYNGEERAKGNILERFSAQQFPDLHSELNLSSLELGDSALYFCASSEGPLGETQYFGPGTRLLVL.